This T cell receptor (beta chain) appears in the sequencing data of a study of blood T cell repertoires in COVID-19. Study information: Italy, Spain and the United States were the sources of the convalescent and acute COVID-19 samples. Nucleic acid was either cDNA or gDNA, and it came from T cells, B-cell-depleted T cells, or PBMCs.

This CDR3 spans 15 amino acids. The V gene end was trimmed by 2 bases and the J gene end by 4 bases; junction bases not matched to a gene: 4. Germline V lookup: CDR1 MNHEY, CDR2 SVGEGT. Authors' data handling: For nucleated cells, counts were estimated from reference gene primer amplification. TCRdb's table, derived via immunoSEQ multiplex PCR, lists solely in-frame clones and lacks some. The V and J calls and clone size come from that table; D and trimming were worked out from the DNA. The data hold roughly 190,000 clones, with about 86% observed a single time. The clonotype originates from a man aged 25-40 years with active or convalescent COVID-19. Sequencing was done on a sample of peripheral blood. The chain couples TRBV6-2 or TRBV6-3 to TRBJ1-1; 10 bases fit TRBD1. The CDR3 region has the DNA TGTGCCAGCAGTTACCCGAGGACAGGGGGCACTGAAGCTTTCTTT. Residues: CASSYPRTGGTEAFF.